This T cell receptor (beta chain) was identified during a study of cytomegalovirus exposure and HLA in healthy donors. From the roughly 120-subject validation cohort, which was separate from the roughly 700-subject first cohort, the donors were drawn. Trimming removed 6 bases from V and 7 bases from J; junction bases left unmatched: 9. The germline gives CDR1 SNHLY, CDR2 FYNNEI. The CDR3 sequence is 14 residues long. Using immunoSEQ multiplex PCR, the repertoire was profiled, and TCRdb retains in-frame clones only, with some absent. The table lists about 140,000 clones, about 95% of them singletons. Sample: PBMCs. V usage is TRBV2 and J usage is TRBJ1-2; 9 bases are a match to TRBD1. This receptor was taken from a man aged 18 to 30 in good health and CMV-seropositive. The CDR3 DNA is TGTGCCAGCAGAAACCTGGGACAGGGAGCTGGCTACACCTTC. It yields the protein CASRNLGQGAGYTF.